This paragraph reports one T cell receptor (beta chain). Germline V gene data show CDR1 as SGHRS and CDR2 as YFSETQ. This CDR3 is built from 15 residues. Trimming shortened V by 1 base and J by 10 bases, and 15 bases separated the two germline ends. The table came from immunoSEQ multiplex PCR; TCRdb's copy has only in-frame clones and leaves some out. The sample lists roughly 13,000 clones, over 75% occurring once. This sample stems from a study of somatic mutations in cytotoxic T cells in rheumatoid arthritis. On the study more broadly: Patient blood (approximately 28 ml EDTA) was collected right after diagnosis, preceding any treatment. Purity of nearly 100% was reached when some V beta antibody-stained T-cell populations were flow-sorted, including V beta1+ cells sequenced for TCRB.

The specimen was CD8+ T cells sorted from blood. The chain combines TRBV5-1 with TRBJ1-6, with a weak D call TRBD1 (5 bases). The sequence derives from an adult with rheumatoid arthritis. Here the CDR3 reads CASSLINNRGSPLHF. The CDR3 DNA is TGCGCCAGCAGCTTGATTAACAATCGGGGCTCACCCCTCCACTTT.